The 22 T cell receptor beta chains below were found in one sample sequenced in a study of siplizumab effects on memory and regulatory T cells. The repertoire was sequenced with immunoSEQ multiplex PCR; TCRdb's copy has only in-frame clones and lacks some. This sample yields around 100,000 clones, of which 80% to 95% are seen a single time; roughly 0.16% belongs to the top ten. Sequenced input: CD4+ T cells sorted from blood. All receptors come from a human donor in good health.

V is TRBV5-1 and J is TRBJ2-3; the match to TRBD1 covers 8 bases. Germline-derived CDR1 and CDR2 are SGHRS and YFSETQ. The CDR3 is 15 amino acids. With V trimmed by 5 bases and J by 2 bases, 7 bases remained unmatched. For the CDR3, the DNA is TGCGCCAGCAGTACCGGGACAGGTAACACAGATACGCAGTATTTT. Amino acids: CASSTGTGNTDTQYF.

The J gene is TRBJ2-3, the V gene TRBV5-1; TRBD1 or TRBD2 may be the D gene (5 bases each). V dropped 4 bases and J dropped 2 bases, with 8 bases sitting between them. From germline, CDR1 is SGHRS and CDR2 YFSETQ. The length of the CDR3 is 13 residues. In DNA form, the CDR3 reads TGCGCCAGCAGCACAGGACTCACAGATACGCAGTATTTT. This translates into CASSTGLTDTQYF.

V and J are TRBV28 and TRBJ2-4; D call uncertain. The V and J ends lost 6 bases and 8 bases respectively, with 8 bases between them. CDR3 length: 11 amino acids. The germline V gene has CDR1 MDHEN and CDR2 SYDVKM. The CDR3 DNA reads TGTGCCAGCAGGAAGGAATACATTCAGTACTTC. Translating gives CASRKEYIQYF.

This chain connects TRBV12-5 to TRBJ1-3, with D unclear. The CDR3 totals 14 residues. The V gene's germline CDR1 is LGHNT and CDR2 FRNRAP. The ends were cut back, 3 bases at V and 2 bases at J, with 8 bases in the middle. The CDR3 region has the DNA TGTGCTAGTGGTTTCCATGGGCCTGGAAACACCATATATTTT. It specifies CASGFHGPGNTIYF.

The chain couples TRBV28 to TRBJ2-7; a weak D match, TRBD2 (6 bases). V lost 2 bases, J lost 2 bases, and 10 bases lay in between. From germline, CDR1 is MDHEN and CDR2 SYDVKM. CDR3 length equals 14 residues. The DNA of the CDR3 is TGTGCCAGCAGTTTAGGGACTGGAGCCTACGAGCAGTACTTC. Amino acid sequence: CASSLGTGAYEQYF.

The rearrangement uses TRBV19 and TRBJ2-1; 10 bases fit TRBD1. Losses at the gene ends were 4 bases for V and 16 bases for J; bases not matched to a gene: 13. This CDR3 contains 14 residues. CDR1 and CDR2 (germline): LNHDA, SQIVND (reference sequence). This CDR3 is CASSRTELTGGLFF. The CDR3, as DNA: TGTGCCAGTAGTAGAACGGAGTTGACAGGGGGCCTATTCTTC.

The chain joins TRBV13 to TRBJ2-7, with 12 bases aligning to TRBD2. V trimming: 1 base; J trimming: 3 bases; junction bases outside the gene matches: 4. The CDR3 consists of 16 residues. Germline V gene lookup returns CDR1 PRHDT and CDR2 FYEKMQ (reference sequence). The CDR3 nucleotides read TGTGCCAGCAGCTTAGCTACTAGCGGGGGGTACTACGAGCAGTACTTC. Protein sequence: CASSLATSGGYYEQYF. Looking up the rest from reference TRBV13 and TRBJ2-7 gives the full variable domain: AAGVIQSPRHLIKEKRETATLKCYPIPRHDTVYWYQQGPGQDPQFLISFYEKMQSDKGSIPDRFSAQQFSDYHSELNMSSLELGDSALYFCASSLATSGGYYEQYFGPGTRLTVT.

The gene calls are TRBV4-3 and TRBJ1-5, with TRBD1 as a possible D gene (6 bases). Trimming cost V 0 bases and J 4 bases, with 10 bases left between them. This CDR3 has 15 residues. CDR1 LGHNA and CDR2 YSLEER come from the germline V gene. CDR3 coding DNA: TGCGCCAGCAGCCAAGAGAACAGGGAGAATCAGCCCCAGCATTTT. Protein sequence: CASSQENRENQPQHF.

In the case of this clone: The identical CDR3 is also encoded by other nucleotide sequences in the sample. This chain links TRBV7-9 with TRBJ2-7; D gene ambiguous. CDR1 is SEHNR, CDR2 FQNEAQ, per germline (reference sequence). This CDR3 comprises 12 residues. V was shortened by 1 base and J by 4 bases, with 5 bases between the two germline ends. Here the CDR3 DNA reads TGTGCCAGCAGCTTAGTTGGATACGAGCAGTACTTC. Protein sequence: CASSLVGYEQYF.

The chain has TRBV6-1 and TRBJ1-6; D gene ambiguous. CDR3 size: 16 residues. CDR1 MNHNS and CDR2 SASEGT come from the germline V gene. The germline V and J ends were trimmed by 0 bases and 5 bases, with 11 bases remaining between them. DNA of the CDR3: TGTGCCAGCAGTGAAGCTGGACGCCGGAATAATTCACCCCTCCACTTT. Translated: CASSEAGRRNNSPLHF.

This chain uses TRBV7-7 with TRBJ2-1; 8 bases align to TRBD1. Germline trimming cut 5 bases from V and 4 bases from J; bases unmatched to any gene: 7. This CDR3 spans 15 amino acids. Germline V gene sequence: CDR1 SSHAT, CDR2 FNYEAQ (reference sequence). CDR3: CASSQGQGYYNEQFF. The CDR3 DNA sequence: TGTGCCAGCAGCCAAGGACAGGGTTATTACAATGAGCAGTTCTTC.

The rearrangement links TRBV19 to TRBJ2-3; 15 bases line up with TRBD2. Trimming removed 9 bases from V and 3 bases from J; junction bases left unmatched: 7. Germline CDR1 reads LNHDA; CDR2 reads SQIVND (reference sequence). This CDR3 has 16 amino acids. The CDR3 DNA reads TGTGCCAGCGGACTAGCGGGGGGGCGAGGAACAGATACGCAGTATTTT. This translates into CASGLAGGRGTDTQYF.

V gene TRBV28 combines with J gene TRBJ1-2, with a weak D call TRBD1 (6 bases). The CDR3 spans 14 residues. With 2 bases removed from V and 3 bases from J, the gap between germline ends came to 10 bases. Germline CDR1 MDHEN, CDR2 SYDVKM. The CDR3 region has the DNA TGTGCCAGCAGTTTACCGAGGACAGACTATGGCTACACCTTC. Its translation is CASSLPRTDYGYTF.

This clone has just one count. The J gene is TRBJ2-7, the V gene TRBV9; TRBD2 agrees at 7 bases. With V trimmed by 3 bases and J by 5 bases, 2 bases remained unmatched. This CDR3 region has 12 residues. The germline V gene encodes CDR1 SGDLS and CDR2 YYNGEE. CDR3: CASSAGGNEQYF. CDR3 in DNA: TGTGCCAGCAGCGCCGGGGGGAACGAGCAGTACTTC.

The V and J genes are TRBV5-6 and TRBJ2-7; 10 bases are a match to TRBD2. Trimming took 4 bases from V and 2 from J; bases not matched to a gene: 3. CDR3 size: 14 residues. Looked up from germline, CDR1 is SGHDT and CDR2 is YYEEEE. The CDR3: CASSKTSGAYEQYF. Here the CDR3 DNA reads TGTGCCAGCAGCAAAACTAGCGGGGCCTACGAGCAGTACTTC.

The chain combines TRBV5-3 with TRBJ1-3; TRBD1 is a possible D gene (5 bases). TRBV5-3 counts as an open reading frame of uncertain function. V shed 3 bases and J shed 0 bases, with 10 bases lying between them. CDR3 length equals 15 residues. CDR3 bases: TGTGCCAGAAGCTGGGGCACCAGCTCTGGAAACACCATATATTTT. This sequence encodes CARSWGTSSGNTIYF.

The chain carries TRBV6-6 and TRBJ1-2, with no clear D. Trimming left V 5 bases short and J 2 bases short, with 15 bases between. Germline V lookup: CDR1 MNHNY, CDR2 SVGAGI (reference sequence). The CDR3 spans 15 residues. DNA for the CDR3: TGTGCCAGCAGTAGAACCCAACAGAGCAACTATGGCTACACCTTC. Its protein is CASSRTQQSNYGYTF.

The chain is built from TRBV2 and TRBJ2-3, with D unclear. Germline CDR1 and CDR2: SNHLY and FYNNEI. The V and J ends lost 2 bases and 0 bases respectively, with 6 bases between them. This CDR3 contains 14 residues. Here the CDR3 DNA reads TGTGCCAGCAGTGAACTAGTAAGCACAGATACGCAGTATTTT. Translated: CASSELVSTDTQYF.

The V gene is TRBV10-3, the J gene TRBJ1-1, with D maybe TRBD1 (6 bases). The CDR3 loop spans 17 amino acids. The V and J ends lost 3 bases and 2 bases respectively, with 19 bases between them. CDR1 is ENHRY, CDR2 SYGVKD, per germline. CDR3 sequence reads: CAISESYGQLENTEAFF. DNA for the CDR3: TGTGCCATCAGTGAAAGCTATGGACAGCTTGAAAACACTGAAGCTTTCTTT.

The chain uses TRBV7-2 and TRBJ2-5, with 8 bases that match TRBD1. Germline trimming cut 1 base from V and 5 bases from J; bases unmatched to any gene: 6. The V gene's germline CDR1 is SGHTA and CDR2 FQGNSA. This CDR3 has 15 amino acids. The CDR3 DNA is TGTGCCAGCAGCTTAGAAGGCAGGGGGCTTGAGACCCAGTACTTC. It encodes CASSLEGRGLETQYF.

The chain has TRBV2 and TRBJ1-5; perhaps TRBD1 as D (5 bases). The V end lost 6 bases, the J end lost 5 bases, and 14 bases lay between the germline ends. This CDR3 contains 14 residues. The germline V gene has CDR1 SNHLY and CDR2 FYNNEI. The CDR3 loop reads CASSNQGTHQPQHF. CDR3 DNA sequence: TGTGCCAGCAGCAATCAGGGTACCCATCAGCCCCAGCATTTT.

A word on this clone: Other DNA variants within this sample encode the same CDR3. The V call is TRBV7-2, the J call TRBJ1-1; D is ambiguous. Trimming stripped 1 base from V and 0 bases from J, with 6 bases between. Germline CDR1 is SGHTA and CDR2 is FQGNSA. The CDR3 runs to 14 residues. In DNA form, the CDR3 reads TGTGCCAGCAGCTTAGGCCGGATGAACACTGAAGCTTTCTTT. Amino acids: CASSLGRMNTEAFF.